This TCR beta chain was sequenced in a study of shared clonotypes between healthy human individuals. Study-wide points: Read depth was anticipated to influence clonotype sharing among donors.

Clones were sequenced by immunoSEQ multiplex PCR, and TCRdb holds only the in-frame ones, with some missing. The sample lists about 2.3 million clones, roughly 90% occurring once. This clone was found once. Its antigen is not known. CDR3 size: 14 residues. CDR1 is SGHRS and CDR2 is YFSETQ in the germline V gene. V lost 2 bases to trimming and J lost 4 bases, with 12 bases between them. The source of this sequence is a man between 18 and 29 years old in good health. Some clones in this sample may be carry-over from other donors' samples. The genes are TRBV5-1 and TRBJ2-5; maybe TRBD1 (5 bases). The sequencing sample was made of naive CD4+ T cells from PBMCs. This sample's subset: CD45RA+ positively selected. CDR3: CASSLNQGGETQYF. CDR3 nucleotides: TGCGCCAGCAGCTTAAATCAGGGCGGAGAGACCCAGTACTTC.